This passage covers 22 T cell receptor beta chains from one sample sequenced in a study of STAT5B mutations in CD4+ large granular lymphocyte leukemia. TCRdb's copy holds only in-frame clones and misses some; the assay was immunoSEQ multiplex PCR. Of about 40,000 clones listed, 80% to 90% are singletons. Sequencing input: CD4+ T cells from blood buffy coats. The receptors were gathered from a human donor in good health.

The chain carries TRBV6-6 and TRBJ1-2; D may be TRBD1 (6 bases). The germline V gene encodes CDR1 MNHNY and CDR2 SVGAGI (reference sequence). The CDR3 runs to 13 residues. V lost 6 bases, J lost 4 bases, and 12 bases lay in between. CDR3 coding DNA: TGTGCCAGCAGAAGGGGGAACGGCTATGGCTACACCTTC. This codes for CASRRGNGYGYTF.

The chain employs TRBV11-3 and TRBJ1-1; no clear D gene. The CDR3 length is 13 residues. Trimming left V 4 bases short and J 7 bases short, with 13 bases between. CDR1 and CDR2 from the germline V gene are SGHNT and YENEEA. CDR3 sequence: CASSSIGRNEAFF. In DNA form, the CDR3 reads TGTGCCAGCAGCTCAATAGGACGGAATGAAGCTTTCTTT.

This clone was counted only a few times. The chain recombines TRBV6-1 with TRBJ1-6; D remains unclear. Germline V gene sequence: CDR1 MNHNS, CDR2 SASEGT. The CDR3 is 13 amino acids. Trimming cost V 4 bases and J 6 bases, with 7 bases left between them. In DNA form, the CDR3 reads TGTGCCAGCAGTGGACGGGGTAATTCACCCCTCCACTTT. It codes for CASSGRGNSPLHF.

V and J are TRBV4-1 and TRBJ2-7; no firm D call. Germline CDR1 MGHRA, CDR2 YSYEKL. The CDR3 runs 12 residues. V dropped 0 bases and J dropped 6 bases, with 6 bases sitting between them. The CDR3 region is CASSQDLREQYF. The CDR3 nucleotides are TGCGCCAGCAGCCAAGATTTACGCGAGCAGTACTTC.

The gene calls are TRBV7-9 and TRBJ1-1; unclear D gene. Germline V CDR1 and CDR2: SEHNR, FQNEAQ (reference sequence). Between the trimmed V and J ends, which lost 2 bases and 11 bases, there was a span of 15 bases. CDR3 length equals 13 residues. CDR3 sequence reads: CASSLNEVRHAFF. DNA for the CDR3: TGTGCCAGCAGCTTAAACGAGGTGCGGCACGCTTTCTTT.

This rearrangement joins TRBV6-5 to TRBJ2-7; TRBD1 matches 9 bases. J lost 1 base, V lost 7 bases, and 8 bases had no gene match. This CDR3 is 15 amino acids long. Germline CDR1 MNHEY, CDR2 SVGAGI. CDR3 sequence: CASTQQGADSYEQYF. In DNA form, the CDR3 reads TGTGCCAGCACCCAACAGGGGGCGGATTCCTACGAGCAGTACTTC.

The CDR3 region has the DNA TGTGCCAGCTCACCACCGAAAGGGGCTAACTATGGCTACACCTTC. This encodes CASSPPKGANYGYTF. V usage is TRBV18 and J usage is TRBJ1-2, with D possibly being TRBD1 (5 bases). This CDR3 has 15 amino acids. With 0 bases removed from V and 0 bases from J, the gap between germline ends came to 8 bases. Germline loops: CDR1 KGHSH, CDR2 LQKENI.

The chain recombines TRBV27 with TRBJ2-2, with 11 bases fitting TRBD2. V dropped 6 bases and J dropped 5; count of bases not matched to a gene: 5. The germline CDR1 and CDR2 sequences are MNHEY and SMNVEV (reference sequence). The CDR3 has 15 amino acids. The CDR3, as DNA: TGTGCCAGCAGCAGACTAGCGGGATCTACCGGGGAGCTGTTTTTT. Its protein product is CASSRLAGSTGELFF.

V and J are TRBV10-3 and TRBJ1-5; D unclear. The CDR3 sequence is 14 residues long. The V end lost 8 bases, the J end lost 1 base, and 12 bases lay between the germline ends. CDR1 ENHRY and CDR2 SYGVKD come from the germline V gene. In DNA, the CDR3 is TGTGCCATCTCACCCGAATCGAGCAATCAGCCCCAGCATTTT. It yields the protein CAISPESSNQPQHF.

The CDR3 loop reads CASSGLAGGTSSTDTQYF. The CDR3 DNA reads TGTGCCAGCAGTGGACTAGCGGGGGGGACGTCTAGCACAGATACGCAGTATTTT. The chain employs TRBV6-1 and TRBJ2-3, with 14 bases aligning to TRBD2. The V and J ends lost 4 bases and 0 bases, in that order; junction bases with no gene match: 6. The CDR3 has 18 amino acids. Germline lookup yields CDR1 MNHNS and CDR2 SASEGT.

This clone was observed a handful of times. V and J are TRBV11-3 and TRBJ2-5; TRBD2 matches 11 bases. Germline values: CDR1 SGHNT, CDR2 YENEEA. The V gene end was trimmed by 1 base and the J gene end by 5 bases; junction bases not matched to a gene: 9. This CDR3 is 17 amino acids long. CDR3 coding DNA: TGTGCCAGCAGCTTAGGGTTAGCGGGAGGGCCGGAGGAGACCCAGTACTTC. Encoded protein: CASSLGLAGGPEETQYF.

Only one count was recorded for this clone. The chain uses TRBV30 and TRBJ1-2; 12 positions agree with TRBD1. The V segment lost 4 bases and the J segment 4 bases; nucleotides outside the gene matches: 10. CDR3 length equals 16 residues. Germline V CDR1 and CDR2: GTSNPN, SVGIG (reference sequence). CDR3 nucleotides: TGTGCCTGGACCTCACCCGGGACAGGGGGCAGCTATGGCTACACCTTC. Its translation: CAWTSPGTGGSYGYTF.

The chain recombines TRBV27 with TRBJ1-2; TRBD1 matches 8 bases. This CDR3 has 14 amino acids. Trimming removed 6 bases from V and 0 bases from J; junction bases left unmatched: 3. Germline values: CDR1 MNHEY, CDR2 SMNVEV (reference sequence). The chain's CDR3 is CASRPGQANYGYTF. The CDR3 DNA follows: TGTGCCAGCAGACCGGGACAGGCTAACTATGGCTACACCTTC.

V gene TRBV9 combines with J gene TRBJ2-2, with D perhaps given as TRBD1 or TRBD2 (5 bases each). The ends were cut back, 2 bases at V and 0 bases at J, with 8 bases in the middle. CDR3 size: 15 residues. Germline lookup yields CDR1 SGDLS and CDR2 YYNGEE. CDR3 protein: CASSVVGANTGELFF. CDR3 DNA sequence: TGTGCCAGCAGCGTGGTGGGGGCGAACACCGGGGAGCTGTTTTTT.

This chain uses TRBV5-4 with TRBJ1-2; no clear D gene. The V end lost 0 bases, the J end lost 7 bases, and 16 bases lay between the germline ends. Germline loops: CDR1 SGHNT, CDR2 YYREEE (reference sequence). There are 15 residues in the CDR3. CDR3 sequence (DNA): TGTGCCAGCAGCTTGGATGGAGGTCCCCCCCTTGGCTACACCTTC. It yields the protein CASSLDGGPPLGYTF.

The chain is built from TRBV7-2 and TRBJ2-7, with 9 bases matching TRBD1. The germline V gene encodes CDR1 SGHTA and CDR2 FQGNSA. J lost 7 bases, V lost 2 bases, and 3 bases had no gene match. The CDR3 runs to 13 residues. CDR3 DNA: TGTGCCAGCAGCTTATTGGACAGGGGTGAGCAGTACTTC. Protein: CASSLLDRGEQYF.

The chain uses TRBV6-1 and TRBJ2-7; a weak D match, TRBD2 (7 bases). The V gene lost 11 bases and the J gene lost 6 bases, with 23 bases spanning the gap. This CDR3 comprises 14 residues. Per germline, CDR1 MNHNS and CDR2 SASEGT. CDR3 region: CASVDGGRFREQYF. DNA for the CDR3: TGTGCCTCCGTAGACGGGGGGCGGTTTCGCGAGCAGTACTTC.

The chain carries TRBV5-6 and TRBJ2-5; possibly TRBD1 for D (6 bases). V lost 3 bases and J 5 bases, leaving 11 bases between the germline ends. The CDR3 is 13 amino acids. The V gene's germline CDR1 is SGHDT and CDR2 YYEEEE. CDR3: CASSSGHAETQYF. In DNA, the CDR3 is TGTGCCAGCAGCTCGGGACATGCCGAGACCCAGTACTTC.

As concerns this clone: One end of the junction is discordant with germline, which a read error may explain. The chain has TRBV4-3 and TRBJ1-2; TRBD1 agrees at 7 bases. The CDR3 has 15 amino acids. CDR1 is LGHNA, CDR2 YSLEER, per germline. The CDR3 coding sequence is TGCGCCAACAGCCAAGATGACAGGGTTAACTATGGCTACACCTTC. It is translated as CANSQDDRVNYGYTF.

This clone appeared a few times. V is TRBV6-6 and J is TRBJ1-1; no clear D gene. This CDR3 is built from 13 residues. Trimming left V 2 bases short and J 6 bases short, with 10 bases between. CDR1 MNHNY and CDR2 SVGAGI come from the germline V gene (reference sequence). The CDR3 sequence: CASSYLGPSEAFF. The CDR3 DNA sequence: TGTGCCAGCAGTTACCTCGGCCCTTCTGAAGCTTTCTTT.

The chain joins TRBV28 to TRBJ1-2; no clear D gene. CDR1 is MDHEN, CDR2 SYDVKM, per germline. Trimming pared 2 bases from V and 4 bases from J, leaving 11 bases between. The CDR3 is made up of 14 amino acids. The CDR3 reads CASSLRQRPYGYTF. The CDR3 DNA sequence: TGTGCCAGCAGTTTAAGGCAGCGCCCCTATGGCTACACCTTC.

The rearrangement links TRBV10-2 to TRBJ2-1, with D perhaps matching TRBD2 (6 bases). The CDR3 sequence is 15 residues long. Between the trimmed V and J ends, which lost 3 bases and 3 bases, there was a span of 12 bases. Germline CDR1 reads WSHSY; CDR2 reads SAAADI. DNA for the CDR3: TGCGCCAGCAGTGAAGGGGACTCCAACTACAATGAGCAGTTCTTC. It yields the protein CASSEGDSNYNEQFF.